This is a list of T cell receptor beta chains from one sample in a study of cytomegalovirus exposure and HLA in healthy donors. The table came from immunoSEQ multiplex PCR; TCRdb's copy has only in-frame clones and leaves some out. The record lists tens of thousands of clones, of which the ten most abundant hold 22%. Sequencing input: PBMCs. Every receptor here comes from a man aged 60 to 69 in good health and CMV-seropositive. Each CDR3 is given without its conserved first and last residue. Clone sizes are given selectively: once, few, many, or a class where the clone is expanded.

length	V	size	J	CDR3
12	TRBV5-1	NA	TRBJ2-5	ASSLIDTQETQY
12	TRBV18	NA	TRBJ2-7	ASSPSERGGEQY
10	TRBV18	NA	TRBJ2-1	ASSPTGNEQF
11	TRBV9	NA	TRBJ1-2	ASSTSRGDGYT
11	TRBV5-5	large	TRBJ1-1	ASSLDLNTEAF
12	TRBV29-1	NA	TRBJ2-7	SVAISGGAGEQY
13	TRBV7-6	NA	TRBJ2-3	ASSPRVSSTDTQY
12	TRBV10-2	NA	TRBJ1-2	ASSDQQSGYGYT
13	TRBV4-1	NA	TRBJ2-7	ASSQDPGHGCEQY
17	TRBV19	NA	TRBJ1-5	ASSSDRNVLIPSNQPQH
15	TRBV5-1	NA	TRBJ1-2	ASSLRDREASLYGYT
16	TRBV5-1	NA	TRBJ1-3	ASSWELRQPFSGNTIY
12	TRBV5-5	NA	TRBJ1-5	ASSGGQGNQPQH
11	TRBV5-6	NA	TRBJ1-1	ASSLGGRTEAF
14	TRBV6-1	NA	TRBJ2-7	ASSEAFGGVGNEQY
13	TRBV5-1	NA	TRBJ2-1	ASSWQGASQDEQF
13	TRBV18	NA	TRBJ1-1	ASSQTGGLNTEAF
14	TRBV7-9	NA	TRBJ2-4	ASTPANGGAKNIQY
14	TRBV6-5	NA	TRBJ2-3	ASSYQGTGASDTQY
11	TRBV7-7	NA	TRBJ2-2	ASSPGDTGELF
15	TRBV5-1	NA	TRBJ2-1	ASSLAGTSGRADEQF
11	TRBV5-1	NA	TRBJ1-1	ASSLTGPSEAF
12	TRBV6-5	NA	TRBJ2-7	ASSSLQRGGEQY
12	TRBV6-5	NA	TRBJ1-4	ASSASATNEKLF
13	TRBV7-9	NA	TRBJ2-7	ASSSLGTMSYEQY
12	TRBV6-1	NA	TRBJ1-1	ASIELAATTEAF
11	TRBV5-1	NA	TRBJ1-2	ASGTRDSYGYT
13	TRBV9	NA	TRBJ2-7	ASSVGSSRSYEQY
14	TRBV30	NA	TRBJ2-7	AWILGSDSQFYEQY
12	TRBV6-5	NA	TRBJ2-1	ASSHGVGFNEQF
13	TRBV5-1	NA	TRBJ1-2	ASSLVAQGANGYT
13	TRBV5-4	NA	TRBJ1-5	ASSLGTGSNQPQH
12	TRBV29-1	NA	TRBJ2-7	SVAKTREIFEQY
16	TRBV5-4	NA	TRBJ2-3	ASHSFRLREVSTDTQY
12	TRBV25-1	NA	TRBJ1-5	ASSEAGGDQPQH
14	TRBV5-1	NA	TRBJ2-3	ASSLARGGNTDTQY